Listed here is a single T cell receptor (beta chain). These data come from a study of T cells in women clearing cervical HPV infection. Background on the study: Controls were women whose single incident HPV16 infection cleared within 12 months without precancer or cancer. Blood came at first lesion visit for cases, post-clearance for controls.

Assay: immunoSEQ multiplex PCR; the TCRdb copy retains only in-frame clones and omits some. The table lists under 45,000 clones. This TCR derives from a woman between 18 and 70 years old with a cervical HPV16 infection that either progressed to CIN3+ or cleared (not recorded which). The sample was blood buffy coat.

CDR3 bases read: TGTGCCAGTAGTATATTGACAGGGGCCCCCGTAACGAGCTCCTACAATGAG. Translation gives CASSILTGAPVTSSYNE. The whole CDR3 sequence is CASSILTGAPVTSSYNEQFF. V and J are TRBV19 and TRBJ2-1; 8 nucleotides align to TRBD1. The CDR3 end is not reached by the read, which stops 3 residues before it; the germline J gene fills it in. The CDR3 loop spans 20 amino acids. Germline V CDR1 and CDR2: LNHDA, SQIVND (reference sequence). J was trimmed by 0 bases and V by 2 bases; bases with no gene match: 15.